This TCR beta chain was sequenced in a study of blood T cell repertoires in COVID-19. Study summary: Samples of COVID-19 (acute and convalescent) were obtained from the United States, Italy and Spain. T cells, B-cell-depleted T cells, or PBMCs provided the cDNA or gDNA that served as material.

Original methodology: Researchers report that nucleated cell counts were estimated from reference gene primer amplification. Libraries were prepared by immunoSEQ multiplex PCR; TCRdb keeps only in-frame clonotypes and omits some of them. V, J and clone size reflect that table, while D and trimming were determined from the DNA. The sample has roughly 31,000 clones, roughly nine tenths seen once. This receptor was identified in a human donor with active COVID-19. The donor label of this sample is uncertain. The sequenced sample consisted of peripheral blood.

This CDR3 reads CASSLGEPTDTQYF. CDR3 sequence (DNA): TGCGCCAGCAGCCTGGGGGAGCCCACAGATACGCAGTATTTT. This sequence joins TRBV5-1 and TRBJ2-3; either TRBD1 or TRBD2 may supply D (5 bases each). The CDR3 consists of 14 residues. The ends were cut back, 4 bases at V and 2 bases at J, with 11 bases in the middle. Per germline, CDR1 SGHRS and CDR2 YFSETQ. Together with reference TRBV5-1 and TRBJ2-3, the CDR3 gives the full variable domain: KAGVTQTPRYLIKTRGQQVTLSCSPISGHRSVSWYQQTPGQGLQFLFEYFSETQRNKGNFPGRFSGRQFSNSRSEMNVSTLELGDSALYLCASSLGEPTDTQYFGPGTRLTVL.